This passage covers 9 T cell receptor beta chains from one sample sequenced in a study of CD8 T cells in ankylosing spondylitis. TCRdb passed the 5' RACE reads through MiXCR, listing each CDR3 protein once. The data show over 200,000 distinct CDR3 sequences, under 12% seen once. Specimen: blood, either unsorted or a sorted T cell fraction (not recorded which). These receptors were taken from a male donor with ankylosing spondylitis or in good health (not recorded which).

This clonotype occurred many times. CDR3 region: CASSPPGGGTEAFF. Written as DNA, the CDR3 is TGTGCCAGCAGTCCCCCGGGTGGAGGGACTGAAGCTTTCTTT. The rearrangement joins TRBV27 to TRBJ1-1; no firm D call. The CDR3 contains 14 residues. Germline assignment: CDR1 MNHEY and CDR2 SMNVEV (reference sequence). V was cut by 5 bases and J by 5 bases, with 15 bases left in between.

This clonotype was seen many times. The chain uses TRBV29-1 and TRBJ2-3; D might be TRBD1 or TRBD2, each matching 5 bases. The CDR3 length is 16 residues. The V gene's germline CDR1 is SQVTM and CDR2 ANQGSEA. Trimming removed 0 bases from V and 5 bases from J, with 18 bases in between. The CDR3 sequence: CSVEDGTGLALDTQYF. CDR3 coding DNA: TGCAGCGTTGAAGATGGGACGGGCTTAGCCCTAGATACGCAGTATTTT.

This clonotype has a handful of counts. The chain combines TRBV2 with TRBJ1-3, with D possibly matching TRBD1 (5 bases). From germline, CDR1 is SNHLY and CDR2 FYNNEI. This CDR3 comprises 14 residues. Trimming shortened V by 6 bases and J by 0 bases, and 9 bases separated the two germline ends. For the CDR3, the DNA is TGTGCCAGCAGGGAGGGGTACTCTGGAAACACCATATATTTT. Residues: CASREGYSGNTIYF.

This clonotype was detected many times. The CDR3 DNA sequence: TGCAGTGCTAGGCTCGGGACTAGCGGGGGCGATACGCAGTATTTT. The encoded protein is CSARLGTSGGDTQYF. The V gene is TRBV20-1, the J gene TRBJ2-3, with 14 bases that match TRBD2. J was trimmed by 6 bases and V by 3 bases; bases with no gene match: 5. Germline CDR1 DFQATT, CDR2 SNEGSKA (reference sequence). This CDR3 comprises 15 residues.

There are many counts of this clonotype. This rearrangement joins TRBV20-1 to TRBJ2-5; 16 bases agree with TRBD2. After removal of 3 bases from V and 6 bases from J, the junction contained 4 bases not matched to a gene. The CDR3 contains 15 residues. CDR1 is DFQATT and CDR2 is SNEGSKA in the germline V gene (reference sequence). CDR3 DNA: TGCAGTGCTAGTGGGACTAGCGGGGGGGCGCAGACCCAGTACTTC. Translation: CSASGTSGGAQTQYF.

The chain joins TRBV3-1 to TRBJ2-3, with 9 bases aligning to TRBD2. Germline loops: CDR1 LGHDT, CDR2 YNNKEL (reference sequence). The V segment lost 3 bases and the J segment 2 bases; nucleotides outside the gene matches: 6. The CDR3 covers 16 residues. CDR3 sequence reads: CASSQRAGGTTDTQYF. The DNA of the CDR3 is TGTGCCAGCAGCCAGAGGGCGGGGGGGACCACAGATACGCAGTATTTT.

The table lists this clonotype with many counts. The J gene is TRBJ1-2, the V gene TRBV10-3, with 7 bases lining up with TRBD1. J gave up 4 bases and V 4 bases, and 9 bases lay outside the gene matches. The CDR3 has 15 residues. CDR1 is ENHRY, CDR2 SYGVKD, per germline. The CDR3 spells CAISVSDRNVYGYTF. The CDR3 DNA sequence: TGTGCCATCAGTGTTTCGGACAGGAACGTCTATGGCTACACCTTC.

This sequence joins TRBV12-3 or TRBV12-4 and TRBJ2-5; 7 bases are a match to TRBD1. V trimming: 2 bases; J trimming: 2 bases; junction bases outside the gene matches: 14. The CDR3 is made up of 18 amino acids. CDR3 coding DNA: TGTGCCAGCAGTTTATGGCAGGGGGTAACCGTCGGGCAAGAGACCCAGTACTTC. It specifies CASSLWQGVTVGQETQYF.

V and J are TRBV3-1 and TRBJ1-1; no reliable D call. This CDR3 is built from 12 residues. The germline V and J ends were trimmed by 2 bases and 2 bases, with 3 bases remaining between them. The V gene's germline CDR1 is LGHDT and CDR2 YNNKEL (reference sequence). The CDR3 DNA reads as TGTGCCAGCAGCCAACCTAACACTGAAGCTTTCTTT. Its protein product is CASSQPNTEAFF.